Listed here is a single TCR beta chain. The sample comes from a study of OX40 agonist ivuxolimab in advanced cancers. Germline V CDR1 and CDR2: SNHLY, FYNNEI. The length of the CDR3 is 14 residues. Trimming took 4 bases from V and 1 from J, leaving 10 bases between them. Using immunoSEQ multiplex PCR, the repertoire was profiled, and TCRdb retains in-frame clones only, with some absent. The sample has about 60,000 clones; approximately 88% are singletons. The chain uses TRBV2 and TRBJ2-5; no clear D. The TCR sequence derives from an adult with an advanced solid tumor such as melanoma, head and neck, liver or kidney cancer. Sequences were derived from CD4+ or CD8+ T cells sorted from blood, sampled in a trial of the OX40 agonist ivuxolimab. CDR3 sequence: CASSVSQSQETQYF. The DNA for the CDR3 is TGTGCCAGCAGTGTGTCACAGAGCCAAGAGACCCAGTACTTC. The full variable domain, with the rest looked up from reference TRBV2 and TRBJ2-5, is EPEVTQTPSHQVTQMGQEVILRCVPISNHLYFYWYRQILGQKVEFLVSFYNNEISEKSEIFDDQFSVERPDGSNFTLKIRSTKLEDSAMYFCASSVSQSQETQYFGPGTRLLVL.